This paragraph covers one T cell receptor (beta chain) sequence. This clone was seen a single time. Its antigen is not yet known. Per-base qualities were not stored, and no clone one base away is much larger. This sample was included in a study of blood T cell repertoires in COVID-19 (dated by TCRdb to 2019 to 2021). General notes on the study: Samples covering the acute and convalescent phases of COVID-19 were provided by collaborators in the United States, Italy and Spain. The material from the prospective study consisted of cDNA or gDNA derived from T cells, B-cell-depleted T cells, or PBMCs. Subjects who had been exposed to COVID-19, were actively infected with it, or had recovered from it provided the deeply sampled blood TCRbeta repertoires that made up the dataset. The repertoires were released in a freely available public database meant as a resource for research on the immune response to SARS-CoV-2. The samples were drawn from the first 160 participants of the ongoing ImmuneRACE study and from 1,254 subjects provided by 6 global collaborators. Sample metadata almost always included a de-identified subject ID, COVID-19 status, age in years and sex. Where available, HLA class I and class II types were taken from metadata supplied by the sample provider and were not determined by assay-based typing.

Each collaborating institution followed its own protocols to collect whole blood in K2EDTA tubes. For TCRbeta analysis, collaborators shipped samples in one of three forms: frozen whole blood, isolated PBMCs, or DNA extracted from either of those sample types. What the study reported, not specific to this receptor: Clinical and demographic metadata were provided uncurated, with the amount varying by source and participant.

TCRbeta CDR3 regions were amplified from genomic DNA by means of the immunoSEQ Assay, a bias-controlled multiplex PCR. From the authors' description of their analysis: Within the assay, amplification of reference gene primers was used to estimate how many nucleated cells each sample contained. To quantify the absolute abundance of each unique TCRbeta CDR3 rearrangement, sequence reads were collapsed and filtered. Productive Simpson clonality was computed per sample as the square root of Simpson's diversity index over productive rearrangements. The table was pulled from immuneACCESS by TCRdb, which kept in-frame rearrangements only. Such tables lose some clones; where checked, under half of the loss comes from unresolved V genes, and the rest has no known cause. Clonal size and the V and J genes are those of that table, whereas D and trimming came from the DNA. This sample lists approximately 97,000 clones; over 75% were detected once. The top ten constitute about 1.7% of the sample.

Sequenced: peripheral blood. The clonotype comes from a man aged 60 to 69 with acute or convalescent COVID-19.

In nucleotides, the sequence is TGTGCCAGCAGCTTGTACGGCGGTTCAGATGAGCAGTTCTTC. Translated, it gives CASSLYGGSDEQFF. This sequence uses TRBV5-5 and TRBJ2-1; the D segment cannot be called with confidence. V gives up 1 base and J gives up 8 bases, and the segment between their germline ends measures 13 bases. CDR3 length: 14 amino acids, cysteine to phenylalanine. The CDR3 DNA has 42 bases and is translated from base 1. CDR1 SGHKS and CDR2 YYEKEE were looked up in the germline V gene (reference sequence).